Below, 26 T cell receptor beta chains from the same sample are listed, as sequenced in a study of tumor and adjacent non-tumor tissue in lung cancer. Three rounds of nested PCR, following a modified ARM-PCR protocol, produced the TCRbeta library. TCRdb re-analysed the multiplex PCR reads in MiXCR, keeping a single row per CDR3 protein. The sample includes 65,000 to 95,000 distinct CDR3 sequences, 75% to 90% of them seen just once. This sample's RNA came from whole unsorted tissue. Input material: lung tumor tissue. Every receptor here comes from a woman aged 45-65 years with non-small cell lung cancer.

Regarding this clonotype: Without the conserved terminal phenylalanine or tryptophan, this CDR3 likely stems from a read error. The rearrangement uses TRBV29-1 and TRBJ2-1; perhaps TRBD1 as D (5 bases). This CDR3 region has 12 residues. Germline lookup yields CDR1 SQVTM and CDR2 ANQGSEA. CDR3 region: CSVEAEAGEQFL. CDR3 DNA sequence: TGCAGTGTTGAAGCCGAGGCAGGGGAGCAGTTCTTA.

Turning to this clonotype: Compared with germline, one end of the junction differs, possibly owing to a read error. The chain uses TRBV20-1 and TRBJ2-7; D possibly corresponds to TRBD2 (6 bases). This CDR3 contains 13 residues. CDR1 is DFQATT, CDR2 SNEGSKA, per germline (reference sequence). Here the CDR3 reads CSAAQGLPYEQYF. In DNA, the CDR3 is TGCAGTGCCGCCCAAGGACTACCCTACGAACAGTACTTC.

A remark on this clonotype: One base away lies a much larger clone, so this may be a sequencing read error. This chain joins TRBV20-1 and TRBJ1-1, with a tentative D call TRBD1 (6 bases). The CDR3 contains 17 residues. CDR1 is DFQATT, CDR2 SNEGSKA, per germline (reference sequence). The CDR3, as DNA: TGCAGTGCTAAGGTTTCCGGCAGGGGCTCTTGGTTCACTGAAACTTTCTTT. This encodes CSAKVSGRGSWFTETFF.

The J gene is TRBJ2-7, the V gene TRBV29-1; tentative D call: TRBD1 (6 bases). The CDR3 runs 13 residues. Germline CDR1 SQVTM, CDR2 ANQGSEA. CDR3 nucleotides: TGCAGTGTAGGGGGACGGGAAGGCCACGAGCAGTACTTC. Its protein product is CSVGGREGHEQYF.

The genes are TRBV5-8 and TRBJ2-3; TRBD2 matches 12 bases. From germline, CDR1 is SGHTS and CDR2 YDEGEE. V was pared by 6 bases and J by 8 bases, with 13 bases of the junction left unmatched. The CDR3 has 16 amino acids. The CDR3 spells CASNTGLAGSTGTQYF. The CDR3 coding sequence is TGTGCCAGCAACACGGGACTAGCGGGTAGCACGGGTACGCAGTATTTT.

This clonotype was seen a few times. Being one base from a much bigger clone, this may be a read error. V usage is TRBV13 and J usage is TRBJ2-7; D assignment may be TRBD1 or TRBD2 (8 bases each). Germline V gene lookup returns CDR1 PRHDT and CDR2 FYEKMQ (reference sequence). This CDR3 has 16 amino acids. This CDR3 reads CASSSQGAGGIYKQYF. Written as DNA, the CDR3 is TGTGCCAGCAGCTCTCAGGGGGCGGGAGGAATCTACAAGCAGTACTTC.

On this clonotype itself: One junction end disagrees with the germline gene, perhaps due to a read error. The rearrangement links TRBV7-3 to TRBJ2-2, with D perhaps TRBD2 (7 bases). In germline, CDR1 is SGHTA, CDR2 FQGTGA. The CDR3 length is 13 residues. The CDR3 protein is CASSLTGIGGLLF. The CDR3, as DNA: TGTGCCAGCAGTTTAACAGGCATCGGGGGGCTGTTGTTT.

A note on this clonotype: Since the CDR3 does not end with the conserved phenylalanine or tryptophan, this likely comes from a read error. This chain links TRBV24-1 with TRBJ2-1; D possibly uses TRBD1 or TRBD2 (5 bases each). Looked up from germline, CDR1 is KGHDR and CDR2 is SFDVKD. The CDR3 consists of 13 residues. V gave up 9 bases and J gave up 7 bases, with 15 bases separating them. The DNA for the CDR3 is TGTGCCACCCGACAGCGGAATAATAATGAGCAGTTCTTA. It yields the protein CATRQRNNNEQFL.

With regard to this clonotype: This likely comes from a read error, as the CDR3 has no conserved phenylalanine or tryptophan at its end. No DNA is shown, since the ends of the CDR3 on it are uncertain; the CDR3 is the one TCRdb lists. The chain is built from TRBV11-2 and TRBJ2-1; the table calls TRBD1, which could not be checked here. The CDR3 has 17 residues if both end residues are counted. Germline CDR1 and CDR2: SGHAT and FQNNGV. CDR3 sequence: CASTPEGGASSYNEQSY.

A note on this clonotype: The junction does not match germline at one end; this may be a read error. J is TRBJ2-4 and V is TRBV20-1; TRBD2 matches 7 bases. The CDR3 runs to 15 residues. CDR1 and CDR2 (germline): DFQATT, SNEGSKA (reference sequence). CDR3 nucleotide sequence: TGCAGTGCAACCACCTGGACTAGTCCTTGGAGCATTCAATACTTC. Translated: CSATTWTSPWSIQYF.

Concerning this clonotype: One end of the junction fails to match germline, which may point to a read error. The chain joins TRBV20-1 to TRBJ1-5, with D uncertain. CDR1 is DFQATT, CDR2 SNEGSKA, per germline (reference sequence). This CDR3 region has 13 residues. In DNA, the CDR3 is TGCAATGCTAGAGAACATAGCAATCAGCCTCAGCATTTT. Its protein product is CNAREHSNQPQHF.

Comment on this clonotype: A junction boundary mismatches the germline segment, possibly from a read error. In DNA form, the CDR3 reads TGCAGTGTCTATAACGGCCTTTCCTACGAGCAGCACTTC. Translating gives CSVYNGLSYEQHF. The genes are TRBV20-1 and TRBJ2-7, with D uncertain. From germline, CDR1 is DFQATT and CDR2 SNEGSKA (reference sequence). This CDR3 has 13 residues.

About this clonotype: Compared with germline, one end of the junction differs, possibly owing to a read error. The CDR3 loop is CATSHATQTGTGEQFF. In DNA form, the CDR3 reads TGCGCCACCAGCCACGCTACGCAGACAGGGACGGGCGAGCAGTTCTTC. This sequence joins TRBV4-1 and TRBJ2-1; the match to TRBD1 covers 7 bases. Germline-derived CDR1 and CDR2 are MGHRA and YSYEKL. The CDR3 runs to 16 residues.

Comment on this clonotype: A clone one base away is much larger, so this may be a read error. The V gene is TRBV19, the J gene TRBJ1-6; perhaps TRBD1 as D (5 bases). The CDR3 spans 13 residues. Germline CDR1 reads LNHDA; CDR2 reads SQIVND (reference sequence). The chain's CDR3 is CTSSGGFSSPLHF. CDR3 DNA sequence: TGTACCAGTAGTGGGGGATTTAGTTCACCCCTCCACTTT. Drawing the rest from reference TRBV19 and TRBJ1-6, the complete variable domain is DGGITQSPKYLFRKEGQNVTLSCEQNLNHDAMYWYRQDPGQGLRLIYYSQIVNDFQKGDIAEGYSVSREKKESFPLTVTSAQKNPTAFYLCTSSGGFSSPLHFGNGTRLTVT.

This clonotype was counted at least ten times. This chain links TRBV24-1 with TRBJ1-4, with D maybe TRBD1 (6 bases). CDR1 is KGHDR, CDR2 SFDVKD, per germline. The CDR3 extends over 12 amino acids. The V gene lost 4 bases and the J gene lost 10 bases, with 9 bases spanning the gap. This chain's CDR3 is CATSDPQGKLFF. The CDR3 region has the DNA TGTGCCACCAGTGACCCACAGGGAAAACTGTTTTTT.

With regard to this clonotype: The junction departs from the called germline gene at one end, perhaps through a read error. The chain links TRBV6-1 to TRBJ2-5; 9 bases fit TRBD2. Germline loops: CDR1 MNHNS, CDR2 SASEGT. The CDR3 is made up of 16 amino acids. The CDR3 region has the DNA TGTGTCAGCTGTGAAGCCGGCGGGGGGGTGCAGGAGATCCAGTACTTC. Amino acids: CVSCEAGGGVQEIQYF.

On this clonotype: At one of its ends the junction is not consistent with the germline gene, which may arise from a read error. The rearrangement joins TRBV11-2 to TRBJ2-3; TRBD2 agrees at 13 bases. Germline V gene sequence: CDR1 SGHAT, CDR2 FQNNGV. The CDR3 covers 17 residues. CDR3 in DNA: TGTGTCAGCAGCTTAGGACTAGCGGGAGATTGGAGAGATATGCAGTATTTT. It translates to CVSSLGLAGDWRDMQYF. Looking up the rest from reference TRBV11-2 and TRBJ2-3 gives the full variable domain: EAGVAQSPRYKIIEKRQSVAFWCNPISGHATLYWYQQILGQGPKLLIQFQNNGVVDDSQLPKDRFSAERLKGVDSTLKIQPAKLEDSAVYLCVSSLGLAGDWRDMQYFGPGTRLTVL.

The chain has TRBV9 and TRBJ1-5; no clear D gene. V lost 0 bases and J 6 bases, leaving 7 bases between the germline ends. The CDR3 extends over 13 amino acids. Germline CDR1 is SGDLS and CDR2 is YYNGEE. DNA for the CDR3: TGTGCCAGCAGCGTAGACCCTTCTCAGCCCCAGCATTTT. Encoded protein: CASSVDPSQPQHF.

As regards this clonotype: A much larger clone lies one base from this, so it may be a read error. The V and J genes are TRBV2 and TRBJ2-7, with unresolved D. This CDR3 region has 14 residues. CDR1 is SNHLY, CDR2 FYNNEI, per germline. The CDR3, as DNA: TGTGCCAGCAAGAGGACCCAAAGCTCCGACGAGCAGTACTTC. This encodes CASKRTQSSDEQYF.

As to this clonotype: One end of the junction does not line up with germline, which may come from a read error. The rearrangement uses TRBV20-1 and TRBJ2-2; D might be TRBD1 (6 bases). The germline V gene encodes CDR1 DFQATT and CDR2 SNEGSKA (reference sequence). This CDR3 is 15 amino acids long. Here the CDR3 reads CSARDPGQNTRKLYF. In DNA form, the CDR3 reads TGCAGTGCTAGAGATCCCGGACAGAACACCAGGAAGCTGTATTTT.

Comments on this clonotype: One end of the junction fails to match germline, which may point to a read error. V usage is TRBV6-6 and J usage is TRBJ2-1; D ambiguous. The CDR3 runs to 13 residues. Germline CDR1 reads MNHNY; CDR2 reads SVGAGI (reference sequence). The CDR3 reads CASTHTLLSEQFF. The DNA of the CDR3 is TGTGCTAGCACCCATACCCTTCTGAGTGAGCAGTTCTTC.

The chain links TRBV29-1 to TRBJ2-7; 13 nucleotides line up with TRBD2. V trimming: 6 bases; J trimming: 11 bases; junction bases outside the gene matches: 13. The CDR3 sequence is 14 residues long. In germline, CDR1 is SQVTM, CDR2 ANQGSEA. CDR3 residues: CSVELGLAGAEKYF. In DNA form, the CDR3 reads TGCAGCGTAGAACTCGGACTAGCGGGAGCCGAAAAGTACTTC.

This clonotype was found many times. CDR3 in DNA: TGCGCCAGCAGCCAACAACCCCTGACAGGGCCTCACTATGGCTACACCTTC. This encodes CASSQQPLTGPHYGYTF. This sequence joins TRBV4-1 and TRBJ1-2; the match to TRBD1 covers 7 bases. Germline V gene lookup returns CDR1 MGHRA and CDR2 YSYEKL. Trimming removed 2 bases from V and 3 bases from J; junction bases left unmatched: 12. This CDR3 contains 17 residues.

Concerning this clonotype: One end of the junction varies from germline; a read error may be responsible. The J gene is TRBJ2-5, the V gene TRBV12-3 or TRBV12-4; D may be TRBD2 (5 bases). There are 13 residues in the CDR3. Here the CDR3 reads CASSFWESETHYF. The CDR3 nucleotides read TGTGCCAGCAGTTTTTGGGAGAGTGAGACCCACTACTTC.

Turning to this clonotype: One junction end does not reproduce the germline sequence, and a read error may be involved. This chain connects TRBV6-5 to TRBJ2-7, with no clear D. Germline CDR1 reads MNHEY; CDR2 reads SVGAGI. This CDR3 is 13 amino acids long. CDR3 in amino acids: CASTSWLTYELYF. The DNA for the CDR3 is TGTGCCAGCACCTCGTGGTTAACCTACGAGCTGTACTTC.

A note on this clonotype: The junction does not match germline at one end; this may be a read error. The V and J genes are TRBV4-1 and TRBJ2-1; 13 bases line up with TRBD2. There are 17 residues in the CDR3. From germline, CDR1 is MGHRA and CDR2 YSYEKL. CDR3 sequence: CASNQAWTSGSTNEQFF. Here the CDR3 DNA reads TGCGCCAGCAACCAAGCCTGGACTAGCGGGAGTACTAATGAGCAGTTCTTC.